Given below is one T cell receptor beta chain in context. Antigen specificity is unknown. Use of 60 Vbeta and 13 Jbeta primers characterized the PCR. Only in-frame clones appear in the TCRdb table, and some are missing; sequencing was by immunoSEQ multiplex PCR. This table holds more than 140,000 clones, over 70% found once. This CDR3 spans 18 amino acids. V lost 4 bases and J 2 bases, leaving 22 bases between the germline ends. CDR1 is SGHRS and CDR2 is YFSETQ in the germline V gene. This record belongs to a study of cytomegalovirus exposure and HLA in healthy donors. Study conclusions and caveats: Relative to equally common others, HLA-associated TCR beta chains showed greater clonal expansion in a later analysis.

The TCR was taken from a man aged 30-40 years in good health and CMV-seropositive. Specimen: PBMCs. The chain recombines TRBV5-1 with TRBJ1-5; possible D gene TRBD1, 6 bases. This CDR3 reads CASSARTALRNRNQPQHF. The CDR3 DNA reads TGCGCCAGCAGCGCCCGGACAGCCCTAAGGAACCGCAATCAGCCCCAGCATTTT.